This T cell receptor beta chain derives from a study of a mutant IDH1 vaccine in newly diagnosed glioma. The wider study: Vaccinations were initiated 4-6 weeks following radiotherapy alone, or were given together with temozolomide cycles. Sex among treated patients split about 60% male, about 40% female; mean age was around 40 years. Findings of the study overall: A vaccine-induced immune response developed in roughly 93% of the patients.

Time point indicated: week 47, end of study. In the vaccine, a single dose held 300 ug of the mutant IDH1 20-mer peptide, along with topical imiquimod. On this clone: As yet, its antigen is unknown.

Germline CDR1 SGHNT, CDR2 YYREEE (reference sequence). The CDR3 has 12 amino acids. Between the trimmed V and J ends, which lost 2 bases and 1 base, there was a span of 4 bases. Assay: immunoSEQ multiplex PCR; the TCRdb copy retains only in-frame clones and omits some. This sample has nearly 50,000 clones; about 81% occur once, and the top ten carry about 4.5%. The origin of this receptor is a woman in her twenties or thirties with glioma. Some clones in this sample may be carry-over from other donors' samples. The chain has TRBV5-4 and TRBJ2-7; D unclear. The starting material was PBMCs, obtained from a glioma patient whose treatment included an IDH1 peptide vaccine. CDR3 sequence reads: CASSFGSYEQYF. CDR3 bases: TGTGCCAGCAGCTTCGGATCCTACGAGCAGTACTTC.